Here is one TCR beta chain with its context. The data belong to a study of shared clonotypes between healthy human individuals. As originally analysed: Owing to the provision of junction-only sequences devoid of quality scores by immunoSEQ, filtering differed. The repertoire was sequenced with immunoSEQ multiplex PCR; TCRdb's copy has only in-frame clones and lacks some. The D gene and trimming were derived from the DNA, and the V and J assignments and clone size from that table. This table holds about 820,000 clones, roughly 92% found once. Naive CD8 cells lacked CD45RO and underwent positive selection for CCR7, leaving out terminally differentiated effector memory CD45RA+ cells. The clonotype was recovered from a young man in good health. The specimen sequenced was naive CD8+ T cells sorted from blood.

CDR3 amino acids: CASLNLGYTEAFF. The CDR3 nucleotides are TGTGCCAGCCTAAATCTGGGATACACTGAAGCTTTCTTT. The chain has TRBV27 and TRBJ1-1; D remains ambiguous. The V end was cut by 8 bases, the J end by 3 bases, with 13 bases between. CDR3 length equals 13 residues. The germline CDR1 and CDR2 sequences are MNHEY and SMNVEV (reference sequence).